This paragraph covers one TCR beta chain sequence. V was shortened by 5 bases and J by 6 bases, with 12 bases between the two germline ends. The CDR3 spans 13 residues. Alongside a J-beta primer mix, a sample-barcoded 5' primer served in a second PCR lasting roughly 6 to 11 cycles. TCRdb reanalysed the 5' RACE reads using MiXCR and keeps one entry per CDR3 protein. Seen here are 1,800,000 or so distinct CDR3 sequences, 39% observed once, and the top ten hold around 23%. The data originate from a study of blood T cells in healthy people across ages. The gene calls are TRBV12-3 or TRBV12-4 and TRBJ2-3; D is ambiguous. The origin of this receptor is a human donor in good health. Sequenced input: blood. The CDR3 sequence: CASSRQSADTQYF. As DNA, the CDR3 is TGTGCCAGCAGTCGGCAGAGCGCGGATACGCAGTATTTT.